These 27 T cell receptor beta chains were sequenced from one sample in a study of blood T cell repertoires in COVID-19. Produced via immunoSEQ multiplex PCR; TCRdb's table is partial and in-frame only. This table has around 200,000 clones, about nine tenths appearing once. Sequencing input: peripheral blood. The receptor set was obtained from a woman aged 45-60 years with acute or convalescent COVID-19.

The V call is TRBV9, the J call TRBJ1-3; perhaps TRBD1 as D (6 bases). This CDR3 has 15 residues. V was cut by 4 bases and J by 1 base, with 12 bases left in between. From germline, CDR1 is SGDLS and CDR2 YYNGEE. CDR3 loop: CASSPWTVSGNTIYF. The CDR3 region has the DNA TGTGCCAGCAGCCCATGGACAGTTTCTGGAAACACCATATATTTT.

This clone was observed a handful of times. The V gene is TRBV7-9, the J gene TRBJ2-7; D gene unclear. Trimming took 1 base from V and 7 from J, leaving 8 bases between them. The germline CDR1 and CDR2 sequences are SEHNR and FQNEAQ (reference sequence). There are 12 residues in the CDR3. In DNA, the CDR3 is TGTGCCAGCAGCTTAGTTGACTGGGAGCAGTACTTC. This encodes CASSLVDWEQYF.

The V call is TRBV19, the J call TRBJ1-4; D is undetermined. Trimming removed 10 bases from V and 0 bases from J, with 12 bases in between. The CDR3 is 14 amino acids. CDR1 is LNHDA and CDR2 is SQIVND in the germline V gene (reference sequence). CDR3 nucleotide sequence: TGTGCCACAAAAGGAGATGCAACTAATGAAAAACTGTTTTTT. Translation: CATKGDATNEKLFF. The full variable domain, with the rest looked up from reference TRBV19 and TRBJ1-4, is DGGITQSPKYLFRKEGQNVTLSCEQNLNHDAMYWYRQDPGQGLRLIYYSQIVNDFQKGDIAEGYSVSREKKESFPLTVTSAQKNPTAFYLCATKGDATNEKLFFGSGTQLSVL.

This clone occurred once. The rearrangement joins TRBV3-1 (or the pseudogene TRBV3-2) to TRBJ2-5, with a possible D match to TRBD2 (7 bases). V was cut by 4 bases and J by 5 bases, with 20 bases left in between. CDR1 LGHDT and CDR2 YNNKEL come from the germline V gene (reference sequence). This CDR3 is built from 16 residues. The CDR3 protein is CASSPRGAGVTETQYF. CDR3 in DNA: TGTGCCAGCAGCCCAAGGGGGGCGGGGGTCACTGAGACCCAGTACTTC.

This clone was detected only once. The chain employs TRBV2 and TRBJ1-6; 8 nucleotides match TRBD1. The length of the CDR3 is 15 residues. Per germline, CDR1 SNHLY and CDR2 FYNNEI. V lost 9 bases to trimming and J lost 0 bases; unmatched junction nucleotides: 4. The chain's CDR3 is CASWTGSSYNSPLHF. The CDR3 coding sequence is TGTGCCAGTTGGACAGGGAGCTCCTATAATTCACCCCTCCACTTT.

The chain couples TRBV24-1 to TRBJ2-3; TRBD1 might be the D (6 bases). V lost 4 bases and J 1 base, leaving 11 bases between the germline ends. The germline CDR1 and CDR2 sequences are KGHDR and SFDVKD. CDR3 length: 15 amino acids. This CDR3 reads CATSEGGAGTDTQYF. CDR3 nucleotide sequence: TGTGCCACCAGTGAAGGGGGAGCAGGCACAGATACGCAGTATTTT.

J is TRBJ1-4 and V is TRBV5-1; 7 bases match TRBD1. There are 15 residues in the CDR3. The V gene's germline CDR1 is SGHRS and CDR2 YFSETQ. Trimming at V came to 6 bases and at J to 2 bases, leaving 7 bases not matched to a gene. CDR3 DNA: TGCGCCAGCACCCGCCAGGGGGATACTAATGAAAAACTGTTTTTT. Protein sequence: CASTRQGDTNEKLFF.

The V gene is TRBV18, the J gene TRBJ1-4, with D perhaps matching TRBD1 (5 bases). The V gene lost 0 bases and the J gene lost 6 bases, with 11 bases spanning the gap. Germline loops: CDR1 KGHSH, CDR2 LQKENI. The CDR3 consists of 15 residues. The chain's CDR3 is CASSPPSRVDEKLFF. In nucleotides, the CDR3 is TGTGCCAGCTCACCACCGTCCAGGGTTGATGAAAAACTGTTTTTT.

This clone was found once. V gene TRBV2 combines with J gene TRBJ1-4, with TRBD1 matching 8 bases. The V gene's germline CDR1 is SNHLY and CDR2 FYNNEI. CDR3 size: 14 residues. J gave up 5 bases and V 6 bases, and 5 bases lay outside the gene matches. In nucleotides, the CDR3 is TGTGCCAGCAGGAGGGACAGGTTAAATGAAAAACTGTTTTTT. Amino acid sequence: CASRRDRLNEKLFF.

This clone was seen a single time. This chain uses TRBV19 with TRBJ1-4, with a possible D match to TRBD1 (6 bases). Trimming stripped 1 base from V and 4 bases from J, with 10 bases between. This CDR3 is built from 15 residues. In germline, CDR1 is LNHDA, CDR2 SQIVND (reference sequence). In DNA form, the CDR3 reads TGTGCCAGTAGTATAGGAGGACAGAGTAATGAAAAACTGTTTTTT. Amino acids: CASSIGGQSNEKLFF.

The chain carries TRBV9 and TRBJ1-2, with no clear D. CDR3 length: 13 amino acids. Trimming shortened V by 4 bases and J by 3 bases, and 10 bases separated the two germline ends. Germline V gene data show CDR1 as SGDLS and CDR2 as YYNGEE. The CDR3 reads CASSRDSDYGYTF. The CDR3 coding sequence is TGTGCCAGCAGCAGGGATAGCGACTATGGCTACACCTTC.

CDR3: CASSVGVGETQYF. For the CDR3, the DNA is TGTGCCAGCAGCGTCGGGGTTGGGGAGACCCAGTACTTC. The genes are TRBV5-6 and TRBJ2-5; D possibly corresponds to TRBD2 (5 bases). The germline V gene encodes CDR1 SGHDT and CDR2 YYEEEE. V was cut by 4 bases and J by 5 bases, with 12 bases left in between. The CDR3 spans 13 residues.

The genes are TRBV10-3 and TRBJ2-3, with TRBD2 as a possible D gene (6 bases). Trimming cost V 8 bases and J 3 bases, with 9 bases left between them. This CDR3 comprises 12 residues. Germline CDR1 and CDR2: ENHRY and SYGVKD. The CDR3 spells CAIGRETDTQYF. The CDR3 nucleotides read TGTGCCATCGGGCGGGAAACAGATACGCAGTATTTT.

The chain recombines TRBV30 with TRBJ2-7; 9 bases map to TRBD2. This CDR3 comprises 13 residues. V lost 2 bases, J lost 4 bases, and 3 bases stayed unmatched. The germline gives CDR1 GTSNPN, CDR2 SVGIG (reference sequence). In DNA form, the CDR3 reads TGTGCCTGGAGTTTGACTAGCGGATACGAGCAGTACTTC. This sequence encodes CAWSLTSGYEQYF.

The chain couples TRBV7-3 to TRBJ1-1; D not resolved. The ends were cut back, 5 bases at V and 0 bases at J, with 13 bases in the middle. CDR1 and CDR2 (germline): SGHTA, FQGTGA. The CDR3 runs to 15 residues. CDR3 residues: CASSPSNLMNTEAFF. The CDR3 bases are TGTGCCAGCAGCCCCTCGAACCTAATGAACACTGAAGCTTTCTTT.

This clone was recorded a few times. V is TRBV18 and J is TRBJ2-5; possibly TRBD1 for D (6 bases). The germline CDR1 and CDR2 sequences are KGHSH and LQKENI. The CDR3 loop spans 14 amino acids. The V end lost 6 bases, the J end lost 3 bases, and 14 bases lay between the germline ends. The chain's CDR3 is CASSRNWTEETQYF. For the CDR3, the DNA is TGTGCCAGCTCCCGCAACTGGACAGAAGAGACCCAGTACTTC.

The chain combines TRBV10-3 with TRBJ1-1, with 9 bases that match TRBD1. This CDR3 is built from 16 residues. The germline V gene has CDR1 ENHRY and CDR2 SYGVKD. The V segment lost 4 bases and the J segment 3 bases; nucleotides outside the gene matches: 9. This chain's CDR3 is CAISVTQQGADTEAFF. CDR3 coding DNA: TGTGCCATCAGTGTGACCCAACAGGGGGCTGACACTGAAGCTTTCTTT.

The chain uses TRBV5-6 and TRBJ1-2, with TRBD1 identical over 9 bases. CDR3 size: 15 residues. Germline CDR1 SGHDT, CDR2 YYEEEE. V lost 0 bases, J lost 3 bases, and 3 bases stayed unmatched. CDR3 DNA sequence: TGTGCCAGCAGCTTGGGAGACAGGGGGTACTATGGCTACACCTTC. It specifies CASSLGDRGYYGYTF.

This chain uses TRBV19 with TRBJ1-4; D gene uncertain. In germline, CDR1 is LNHDA, CDR2 SQIVND (reference sequence). V was shortened by 0 bases and J by 0 bases, with 8 bases between the two germline ends. The length of the CDR3 is 16 residues. The CDR3 nucleotides are TGTGCCAGTAGTATAGATCGCGGGACAACTAATGAAAAACTGTTTTTT. Amino acid sequence: CASSIDRGTTNEKLFF.

J is TRBJ2-5 and V is TRBV25-1, with 8 bases identical to TRBD2. After removal of 4 bases from V and 2 bases from J, the junction contained 3 bases not matched to a gene. The CDR3 is made up of 14 amino acids. CDR1 is MGHDK, CDR2 SYGVNS, per germline. CDR3 in DNA: TGTGCCAGCAGTGCGGGGGGGCCGCAAGAGACCCAGTACTTC. Its translation: CASSAGGPQETQYF.

The rearrangement joins TRBV7-2 to TRBJ2-3; 10 bases agree with TRBD2. Germline V lookup: CDR1 SGHTA, CDR2 FQGNSA. The CDR3 contains 18 residues. V lost 5 bases to trimming and J lost 5 bases; unmatched junction nucleotides: 16. The CDR3 loop is CASSPRGGAGGPIDTQYF. CDR3 DNA: TGTGCCAGCAGCCCCCGCGGGGGAGCGGGAGGGCCCATAGATACGCAGTATTTT.

The chain uses TRBV27 and TRBJ2-3; TRBD1 is a possible D gene (6 bases). CDR3 length equals 13 residues. The V and J ends lost 8 bases and 1 base respectively, with 10 bases between them. Germline lookup yields CDR1 MNHEY and CDR2 SMNVEV (reference sequence). CDR3 DNA sequence: TGTGCCAGCCGAAGACAGGGCACAGATACGCAGTATTTT. As protein: CASRRQGTDTQYF.

This clone was picked up a small number of times. The J gene is TRBJ2-7, the V gene TRBV18, with 8 bases fitting TRBD1. Germline V gene lookup returns CDR1 KGHSH and CDR2 LQKENI. The V gene end was trimmed by 3 bases and the J gene end by 3 bases; junction bases not matched to a gene: 1. The CDR3 extends over 13 amino acids. Written as DNA, the CDR3 is TGTGCCAGCTCACCGGACAGGGACTACGAGCAGTACTTC. Protein: CASSPDRDYEQYF. Combining the CDR3 with reference TRBV18 and TRBJ2-7 gives the whole variable domain NAGVMQNPRHLVRRRGQEARLRCSPMKGHSHVYWYRQLPEEGLKFMVYLQKENIIDESGMPKERFSAEFPKEGPSILRIQQVVRGDSAAYFCASSPDRDYEQYFGPGTRLTVT.

This clone appeared a single time. The V call is TRBV7-6, the J call TRBJ1-3, with 9 bases lining up with TRBD1. Germline V gene sequence: CDR1 SGHVS, CDR2 FNYEAQ. This CDR3 region has 17 residues. V dropped 3 bases and J dropped 2; count of bases not matched to a gene: 8. The CDR3 coding sequence is TGTGCCAGCAGCTTTGCGCACAGGGGGCTCACTGGAAACACCATATATTTT. It yields the protein CASSFAHRGLTGNTIYF. The entire variable domain, with the rest obtained from reference TRBV7-6 and TRBJ1-3, is as follows: GAGVSQSPRYKVTKRGQDVALRCDPISGHVSLYWYRQALGQGPEFLTYFNYEAQQDKSGLPNDRFSAERPEGSISTLTIQRTEQRDSAMYRCASSFAHRGLTGNTIYFGEGSWLTVV.

This clone was counted once. The chain is built from TRBV14 and TRBJ2-2; 9 positions agree with TRBD1. Unmatched junction bases numbered 3, after V lost 0 bases and J lost 4 bases. Germline V gene sequence: CDR1 SGHDN, CDR2 FVKESK. This CDR3 has 16 residues. CDR3 nucleotide sequence: TGTGCCAGCAGCCAAGAGGGGACAGGGAGCACCGGGGAGCTGTTTTTT. This gives the protein CASSQEGTGSTGELFF.

The rearrangement links TRBV27 to TRBJ2-1; the match to TRBD2 covers 7 bases. The CDR3 totals 16 residues. V trimming: 5 bases; J trimming: 4 bases; junction bases outside the gene matches: 11. Germline loops: CDR1 MNHEY, CDR2 SMNVEV (reference sequence). CDR3 coding DNA: TGTGCCAGCAGTCGAAAAGCGGGATCTTATTACAATGAGCAGTTCTTC. Residues: CASSRKAGSYYNEQFF.

In its sample, this clone was seen once. The genes are TRBV6-2 or TRBV6-3 and TRBJ2-3; TRBD2 might be the D (6 bases). Germline CDR1 and CDR2: MNHEY and SVGEGT. The CDR3 contains 16 residues. Trimming shortened V by 6 bases and J by 2 bases, and 18 bases separated the two germline ends. CDR3 nucleotides: TGTGCCAGCAGCCCCCACCACGCGGGGTACACAGATACGCAGTATTTT. This encodes CASSPHHAGYTDTQYF.